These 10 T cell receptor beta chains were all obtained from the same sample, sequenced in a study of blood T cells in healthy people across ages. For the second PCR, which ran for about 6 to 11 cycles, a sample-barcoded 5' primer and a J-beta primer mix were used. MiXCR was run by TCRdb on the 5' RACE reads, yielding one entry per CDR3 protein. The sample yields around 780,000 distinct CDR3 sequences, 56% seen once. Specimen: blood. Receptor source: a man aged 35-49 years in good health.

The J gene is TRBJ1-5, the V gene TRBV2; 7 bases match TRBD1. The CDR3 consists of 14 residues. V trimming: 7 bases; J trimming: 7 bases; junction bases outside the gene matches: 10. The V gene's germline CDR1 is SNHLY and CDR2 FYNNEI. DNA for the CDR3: TGTGCCAGCAACCCACAGGGGCCGGGGCAGCCCCAGCATTTT. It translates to CASNPQGPGQPQHF.

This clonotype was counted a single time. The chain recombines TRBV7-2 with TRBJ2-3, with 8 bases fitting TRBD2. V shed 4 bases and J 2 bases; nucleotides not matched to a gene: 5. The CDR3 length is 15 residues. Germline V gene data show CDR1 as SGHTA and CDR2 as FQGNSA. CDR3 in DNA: TGTGCCAGCAGCTCGGGGGGGGGCATCACAGATACGCAGTATTTT. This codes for CASSSGGGITDTQYF.

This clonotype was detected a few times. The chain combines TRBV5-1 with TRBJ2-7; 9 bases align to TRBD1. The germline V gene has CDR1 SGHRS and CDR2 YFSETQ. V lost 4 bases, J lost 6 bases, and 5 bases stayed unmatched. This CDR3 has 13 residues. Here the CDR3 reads CASSPTGGIEQYF. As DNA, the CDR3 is TGCGCCAGCAGCCCGACAGGGGGTATCGAGCAGTACTTC.

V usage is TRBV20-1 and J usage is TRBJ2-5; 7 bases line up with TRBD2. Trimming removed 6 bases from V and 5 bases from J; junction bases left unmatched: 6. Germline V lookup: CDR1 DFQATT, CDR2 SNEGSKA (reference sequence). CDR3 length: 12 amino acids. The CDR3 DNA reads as TGCAGTGCGAGGACTAGGTCGGAGACCCAGTACTTC. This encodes CSARTRSETQYF.

The CDR3 coding sequence is TGCAGTGCCCCAGGCCGCCCATGGTCTGAAGCTTTCTTT. Protein: CSAPGRPWSEAFF. V usage is TRBV20-1 and J usage is TRBJ1-1; D gene unclear. This CDR3 has 13 amino acids. The V gene lost 6 bases and the J gene lost 6 bases, with 17 bases spanning the gap. Germline values: CDR1 DFQATT, CDR2 SNEGSKA (reference sequence).

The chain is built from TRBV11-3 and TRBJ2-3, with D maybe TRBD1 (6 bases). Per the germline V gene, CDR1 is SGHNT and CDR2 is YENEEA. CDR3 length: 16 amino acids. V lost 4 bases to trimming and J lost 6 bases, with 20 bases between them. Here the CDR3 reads CASSSRKTGPRDTQYF. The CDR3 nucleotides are TGTGCCAGCAGCTCCCGGAAAACAGGGCCCCGGGATACGCAGTATTTT.

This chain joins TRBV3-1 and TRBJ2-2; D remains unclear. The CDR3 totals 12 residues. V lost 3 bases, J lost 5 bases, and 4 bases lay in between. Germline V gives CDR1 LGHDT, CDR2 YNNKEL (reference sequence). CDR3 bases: TGTGCCAGCAGCCACCCGACCGGGGAGCTGTTTTTT. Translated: CASSHPTGELFF. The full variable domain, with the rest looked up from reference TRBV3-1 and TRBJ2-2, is DTAVSQTPKYLVTQMGNDKSIKCEQNLGHDTMYWYKQDSKKFLKIMFSYNNKELIINETVPNRFSPKSPDKAHLNLHINSLELGDSAVYFCASSHPTGELFFGEGSRLTVL.

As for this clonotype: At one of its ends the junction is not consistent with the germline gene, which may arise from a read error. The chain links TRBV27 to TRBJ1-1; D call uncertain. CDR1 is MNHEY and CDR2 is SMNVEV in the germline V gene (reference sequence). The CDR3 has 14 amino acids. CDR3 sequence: CASALRAPNAEAFF. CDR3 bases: TGTGCCAGCGCTCTTCGGGCCCCGAACGCTGAAGCTTTCTTT.

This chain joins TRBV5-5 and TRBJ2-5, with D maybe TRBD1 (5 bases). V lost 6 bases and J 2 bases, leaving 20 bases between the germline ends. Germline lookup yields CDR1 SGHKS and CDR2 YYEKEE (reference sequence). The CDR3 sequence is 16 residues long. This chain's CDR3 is CASMRQSASRQETQYF. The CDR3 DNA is TGTGCCAGCATGCGACAGTCAGCCAGTAGGCAAGAGACCCAGTACTTC.

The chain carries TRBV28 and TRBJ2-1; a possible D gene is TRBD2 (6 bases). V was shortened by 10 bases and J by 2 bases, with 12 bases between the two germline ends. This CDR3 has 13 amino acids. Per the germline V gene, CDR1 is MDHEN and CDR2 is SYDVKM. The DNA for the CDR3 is TGTGCCACCACTCGCGGGGCCTACAATGAGCAGTTCTTC. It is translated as CATTRGAYNEQFF.